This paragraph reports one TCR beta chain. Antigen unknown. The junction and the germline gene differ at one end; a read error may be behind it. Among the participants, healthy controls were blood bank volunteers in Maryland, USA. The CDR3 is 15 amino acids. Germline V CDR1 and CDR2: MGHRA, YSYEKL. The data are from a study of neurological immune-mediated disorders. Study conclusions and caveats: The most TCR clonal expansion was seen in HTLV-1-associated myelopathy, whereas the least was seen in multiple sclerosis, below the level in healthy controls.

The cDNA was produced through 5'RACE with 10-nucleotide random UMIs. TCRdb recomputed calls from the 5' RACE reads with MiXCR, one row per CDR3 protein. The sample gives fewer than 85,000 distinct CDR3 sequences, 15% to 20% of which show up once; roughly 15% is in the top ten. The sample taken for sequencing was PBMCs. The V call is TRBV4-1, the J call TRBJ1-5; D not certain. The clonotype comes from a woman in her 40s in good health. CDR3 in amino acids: CASSQGTPQNQPHHF. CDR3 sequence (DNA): TGCGCCAGCAGCCAAGGGACCCCACAAAATCAGCCCCATCATTTT.